The source of this TCR beta chain is a study of CD4 T cells in relation to SARS-CoV-2 and coronaviruses. Study-wide context: The HLA restriction of the shared crossreactive spike epitopes was mapped. Regarding the study as a whole: In about 65% of donors, memory CD4+ clonotypes crossrecognized SARS-CoV-2 and at least one common cold coronavirus spike.

The junction had 2 bases not matched to a gene; V was cut back by 3 bases and J by 6 bases. Germline assignment: CDR1 LNHNV and CDR2 YYDKDF (reference sequence). CDR3 length: 14 residues. This clone was found once. The antigen remains unidentified. CD4+ T cells from unexposed donors were obtained before the COVID-19 pandemic (2011-2018). Naive and memory CD4+ T cells were separated from cryopreserved PBMCs. Here immunoSEQ multiplex PCR was the method, and the copy in TCRdb shows in-frame clones only, minus some. The table has about 65,000 clones, about 90% seen once. The specimen was memory CD4+ T cells from PBMCs. This chain connects TRBV15 to TRBJ2-4; 10 bases are shared with TRBD1. The receptor comes from a human donor in good health. CDR3 coding DNA: TGTGCCACCAGCAGGGACAGGGGGACAAACATTCAGTACTTC. It codes for CATSRDRGTNIQYF. Together with reference TRBV15 and TRBJ2-4, the CDR3 gives the full variable domain: DAMVIQNPRYQVTQFGKPVTLSCSQTLNHNVMYWYQQKSSQAPKLLFHYYDKDFNNEADTPDNFQSRRPNTSFCFLDIRSPGLGDTAMYLCATSRDRGTNIQYFGAGTRLSVL.